This passage covers 8 T cell receptor beta chains from one sample sequenced in a study of lymphopenia after photon versus proton radiotherapy. Clones were read by immunoSEQ multiplex PCR, and TCRdb kept only the in-frame ones, dropping some. The table includes 67,000 or so clones, about nine tenths detected once. The specimen was peripheral blood, collected from a patient treated with proton-based radiotherapy. The receptors derive from a man at least 80 years old with esophageal cancer.

The sample holds one count of this clone. For the CDR3, the DNA is TGTGCCAGCTATCGGCGGGAGCAAGGAGATACGCAGTATTTT. It yields the protein CASYRREQGDTQYF. This chain joins TRBV2 and TRBJ2-3; 7 nucleotides line up with TRBD2. Losses at the gene ends were 8 bases for V and 5 bases for J; bases not matched to a gene: 10. The CDR3 runs to 14 residues. From germline, CDR1 is SNHLY and CDR2 FYNNEI.

The count of this clone is one. The chain uses TRBV2 and TRBJ1-2; 7 bases line up with TRBD1. Germline-derived CDR1 and CDR2 are SNHLY and FYNNEI. The V segment lost 5 bases and the J segment 0 bases; nucleotides outside the gene matches: 18. This CDR3 contains 19 residues. As DNA, the CDR3 is TGTGCCAGCAGTCCAGACCGTCCGGGACAGTACCCGCCTAACTATGGCTACACCTTC. It yields the protein CASSPDRPGQYPPNYGYTF.

This clone was counted a single time. The CDR3 sequence is CASGRADTGELFF. The CDR3 DNA reads TGTGCCAGCGGTAGGGCGGACACCGGGGAGCTGTTTTTT. The J gene is TRBJ2-2, the V gene TRBV6-5; D remains unclear. V was cut by 8 bases and J by 3 bases, with 10 bases left in between. Germline lookup yields CDR1 MNHEY and CDR2 SVGAGI. This CDR3 has 13 amino acids.

The chain is built from TRBV9 and TRBJ2-1, with D unclear. Between the trimmed V and J ends, which lost 2 bases and 7 bases, there was a span of 16 bases. Germline CDR1 is SGDLS and CDR2 is YYNGEE. The CDR3 is made up of 15 amino acids. The CDR3 bases are TGTGCCAGCAGCGTCGGACCGCAGCAAAGGAATGAGCAGTTCTTC. Amino acid sequence: CASSVGPQQRNEQFF.

The chain recombines TRBV5-1 with TRBJ2-1, with unresolved D. Per germline, CDR1 SGHRS and CDR2 YFSETQ. V was trimmed by 0 bases and J by 1 base, leaving 8 bases between them. The CDR3 runs 15 residues. The CDR3 loop is CASSLEGKSYNEQFF. Here the CDR3 DNA reads TGCGCCAGCAGCTTGGAAGGGAAATCCTACAATGAGCAGTTCTTC. The complete variable domain, with remaining parts taken from reference TRBV5-1 and TRBJ2-1, reads KAGVTQTPRYLIKTRGQQVTLSCSPISGHRSVSWYQQTPGQGLQFLFEYFSETQRNKGNFPGRFSGRQFSNSRSEMNVSTLELGDSALYLCASSLEGKSYNEQFFGPGTRLTVL.

The J gene is TRBJ1-5, the V gene TRBV6-1; the match to TRBD1 covers 9 bases. Trimming took 0 bases from V and 10 from J; bases not matched to a gene: 4. This CDR3 is 14 amino acids long. CDR1 is MNHNS, CDR2 SASEGT, per germline. CDR3 in amino acids: CASSEAQGAIPQHF. The CDR3 bases are TGTGCCAGCAGTGAAGCACAGGGGGCGATCCCCCAGCATTTT.

V is TRBV7-6 and J is TRBJ2-2; a weak D match, TRBD1 (6 bases). Trimming cost V 5 bases and J 7 bases, with 17 bases left between them. The CDR3 runs to 15 residues. Germline V gene data show CDR1 as SGHVS and CDR2 as FNYEAQ. The CDR3 bases are TGTGCCAGCAGCCGAGAGAGGACAGTACACGGGGAGCTGTTTTTT. Translating gives CASSRERTVHGELFF.

This clone was detected once. The V and J genes are TRBV6-6 and TRBJ1-2, with D maybe TRBD1 (6 bases). Germline V CDR1 and CDR2: MNHNY, SVGAGI (reference sequence). V was cut by 5 bases and J by 5 bases, with 15 bases left in between. The CDR3 sequence is 14 residues long. CDR3 protein: CASSAHRATYGYTF. In nucleotides, the CDR3 is TGTGCCAGCAGTGCGCACAGGGCAACATATGGCTACACCTTC.